This T cell receptor (beta chain) is drawn from a study of blood T cell repertoires in COVID-19. Study summary: Samples came from the United States, Italy and Spain, spanning acute and convalescent COVID-19.

The CDR3 is made up of 16 amino acids. Germline V gene sequence: CDR1 MGHRA, CDR2 YSYEKL. J lost 5 bases, V lost 1 base, and 7 bases had no gene match. This clone was observed once. Method: immunoSEQ multiplex PCR; TCRdb's copy keeps in-frame clones and lacks some. Of roughly 57,000 clones in the sample, about three quarters were seen once. The V call is TRBV4-1, the J call TRBJ2-1; 8 nucleotides match TRBD2. The sample consisted of peripheral blood. The clonotype originates from a man aged 25-45 years with COVID-19, enrolled during active disease. This chain's CDR3 is CASSQGPGGPNNEQFF. The CDR3 coding sequence is TGCGCCAGCAGCCAAGGACCGGGAGGGCCAAACAATGAGCAGTTCTTC.